The source of this T cell receptor beta chain is a study of response to subunit inactivated influenza vaccine. Broader study findings: It was suggested by the authors that few new T cells are recruited by each seasonal influenza vaccination.

Germline CDR1 is MNHEY and CDR2 is SVGEGT. The V end was cut by 5 bases, the J end by 3 bases, with 8 bases between. CDR3 length: 12 amino acids. MiXCR, run by TCRdb on the RT-PCR reads, gives a single entry per CDR3 protein. The sample includes about 650,000 distinct CDR3 sequences, about 15% of them seen just once. As for this clonotype: Its antigen is not identified.

This chain uses TRBV6-2 or TRBV6-3 with TRBJ2-7; D is uncertain. Specimen: PBMCs from blood, collected 14 to 15 days before vaccination. The sequence was collected from a man aged 50 to 60 who received an inactivated influenza vaccine. The CDR3 loop is CASSISHYEQYF. The CDR3 nucleotides are TGTGCCAGCAGTATCAGCCACTACGAGCAGTACTTC.